This passage covers 26 T cell receptor beta chains from one sample sequenced in a study of blood T cell repertoires in COVID-19. TCRdb's table, derived via immunoSEQ multiplex PCR, lists solely in-frame clones and lacks some. The table includes 60,000 to 80,000 clones, over 75% detected once. Sequencing was done on a sample of peripheral blood. The receptor source for this set is a human donor in a cohort sampled during active COVID-19.

This chain joins TRBV24-1 and TRBJ2-1, with TRBD2 matching over 9 bases. With 3 bases clipped from V and 1 base from J, the junction kept 3 bases outside the gene matches. The CDR3 contains 16 residues. Germline V CDR1 and CDR2: KGHDR, SFDVKD. CDR3 amino acids: CATSDALAGSYNEQFF. CDR3 in DNA: TGTGCCACCAGTGATGCGCTAGCGGGATCCTACAATGAGCAGTTCTTC.

The chain joins TRBV7-2 to TRBJ2-2, with D possibly being TRBD1 (5 bases). CDR3 length: 16 amino acids. With 2 bases removed from V and 8 bases from J, the gap between germline ends came to 18 bases. From germline, CDR1 is SGHTA and CDR2 FQGNSA. The CDR3 DNA follows: TGTGCCAGCAGCTTAAATCAGGGCCGTTGGGGAGGGGAGCTGTTTTTT. Its protein is CASSLNQGRWGGELFF.

The table lists this clone with a count of one. V and J are TRBV5-1 and TRBJ1-5; no reliable D call. The germline V and J ends were trimmed by 9 bases and 5 bases, with 18 bases remaining between them. The CDR3 totals 14 residues. Germline lookup yields CDR1 SGHRS and CDR2 YFSETQ. CDR3 sequence: CATPARVNYQPQHF. In DNA form, the CDR3 reads TGCGCCACCCCGGCGCGGGTTAATTATCAGCCCCAGCATTTT.

The V gene is TRBV11-2, the J gene TRBJ2-2; 8 bases match TRBD1. There are 15 residues in the CDR3. The trim removed 3 bases at V and 4 bases at J, leaving 4 bases unmatched. CDR1 and CDR2 (germline): SGHAT, FQNNGV. The CDR3: CASSLSGGITGELFF. CDR3 bases: TGTGCCAGCAGCTTGTCAGGGGGCATCACCGGGGAGCTGTTTTTT.

This chain uses TRBV28 with TRBJ2-7, with 10 bases identical to TRBD2. Germline loops: CDR1 MDHEN, CDR2 SYDVKM. V lost 5 bases to trimming and J lost 6 bases; unmatched junction nucleotides: 10. This CDR3 region has 15 residues. CDR3 in amino acids: CASSLQAGGPSEQYF. DNA for the CDR3: TGTGCCAGCAGTCTCCAAGCGGGAGGGCCCAGCGAGCAGTACTTC.

The rearrangement links TRBV9 to TRBJ2-1; 8 bases fit TRBD2. Germline CDR1 reads SGDLS; CDR2 reads YYNGEE. The junction had 7 bases not matched to a gene; V was cut back by 0 bases and J by 8 bases. This CDR3 comprises 15 residues. CDR3: CASSVGAGVLDEQFF. The CDR3 DNA reads as TGTGCCAGCAGCGTAGGAGCGGGAGTACTCGATGAGCAGTTCTTC.

The chain links TRBV2 to TRBJ2-7; 8 bases agree with TRBD1. Germline V gene sequence: CDR1 SNHLY, CDR2 FYNNEI. There are 15 residues in the CDR3. V gave up 3 bases and J gave up 5 bases; unmatched junction bases: 9. CDR3 protein: CASSDGQGAGDEQYF. In DNA, the CDR3 is TGTGCCAGCAGTGATGGGCAGGGGGCTGGGGACGAGCAGTACTTC.

The gene calls are TRBV5-1 and TRBJ2-7; 9 nucleotides align to TRBD1. The junction had 7 bases not matched to a gene; V was cut back by 2 bases and J by 4 bases. From germline, CDR1 is SGHRS and CDR2 YFSETQ. The CDR3 is 15 amino acids. The CDR3 is CASSLAQGAGYEQYF. The CDR3 DNA reads as TGCGCCAGCAGCTTAGCACAGGGGGCAGGTTACGAGCAGTACTTC.

This clone was seen only a few times. The chain employs TRBV27 and TRBJ1-3, with D unresolved. Germline V lookup: CDR1 MNHEY, CDR2 SMNVEV (reference sequence). CDR3 size: 16 residues. Trimming stripped 0 bases from V and 4 bases from J, with 13 bases between. The CDR3 bases are TGTGCCAGCAGTTTATCTGGCCCGGGTTACGGAAACACCATATATTTT. This codes for CASSLSGPGYGNTIYF.

This chain uses TRBV30 with TRBJ1-2; 7 bases are shared with TRBD1. This CDR3 spans 15 amino acids. V shed 3 bases, J shed 1 base, and the junction held 8 bases outside the gene matches. Germline V CDR1 and CDR2: GTSNPN, SVGIG (reference sequence). The CDR3 loop reads CAWRGRGSINYGYTF. CDR3 coding DNA: TGTGCCTGGAGGGGCAGGGGGTCAATTAACTATGGCTACACCTTC. Complete variable domain (other parts from reference TRBV30 and TRBJ1-2): SQTIHQWPATLVQPVGSPLSLECTVEGTSNPNLYWYRQAAGRGLQLLFYSVGIGQISSEVPQNLSASRPQDRQFILSSKKLLLSDSGFYLCAWRGRGSINYGYTFGSGTRLTVV.

The chain couples TRBV6-2 or TRBV6-3 to TRBJ2-7; no definite D call. The CDR3 length is 14 residues. Trimming cost V 2 bases and J 0 bases, with 8 bases left between them. Germline CDR1 is MNHEY and CDR2 is SVGEGT. CDR3 coding DNA: TGTGCCAGCAGTTACATAGGCGGCTCCTACGAGCAGTACTTC. Residues: CASSYIGGSYEQYF.

The CDR3 spells CASSQGTGESYNEQFF. The CDR3 DNA sequence: TGCGCCAGCAGCCAAGGGACAGGGGAAAGCTACAATGAGCAGTTCTTC. The chain combines TRBV4-3 with TRBJ2-1, with 9 positions matching TRBD1. The ends lost 1 base at V and 3 bases at J; junction bases unmatched: 4. The CDR3 totals 16 residues. Germline V lookup: CDR1 LGHNA, CDR2 YSLEER.

V and J are TRBV24-1 and TRBJ1-2, with TRBD1 identical over 10 bases. V shed 6 bases and J 5 bases; nucleotides not matched to a gene: 5. Germline V CDR1 and CDR2: KGHDR, SFDVKD. This CDR3 comprises 14 residues. In nucleotides, the CDR3 is TGTGCCACCAGTCCCCGACAGGGGGCGTATGGCTACACCTTC. It specifies CATSPRQGAYGYTF.

The chain couples TRBV12-5 to TRBJ2-3, with 7 nucleotides matching TRBD2. The CDR3 totals 16 residues. Germline V gene sequence: CDR1 LGHNT, CDR2 FRNRAP. J gave up 6 bases and V 2 bases, and 11 bases lay outside the gene matches. CDR3 in amino acids: CASGLSGGGLGDTQYF. The CDR3 coding sequence is TGTGCTAGTGGTTTGTCGGGGGGAGGACTAGGGGATACGCAGTATTTT.

The CDR3 loop reads CASSPPNGMNTEAFF. Here the CDR3 DNA reads TGTGCCAGCTCACCACCGAACGGGATGAACACTGAAGCTTTCTTT. The chain joins TRBV18 to TRBJ1-1; D is undetermined. V gave up 0 bases and J gave up 0 bases, with 8 bases separating them. Germline V gene sequence: CDR1 KGHSH, CDR2 LQKENI. The CDR3 is made up of 15 amino acids.

The J gene is TRBJ1-2, the V gene TRBV29-1, with TRBD1 matching 12 bases. This CDR3 is built from 15 residues. Germline V CDR1 and CDR2: SQVTM, ANQGSEA. The J segment lost 5 bases and the V segment lost 3 bases, leaving 7 bases of the junction unmatched. Here the CDR3 DNA reads TGCAGCGTTGACCCGGGACAGGGGGCGTTTTATGGCTACACCTTC. Translating gives CSVDPGQGAFYGYTF.

The chain combines TRBV25-1 with TRBJ2-7; TRBD1 agrees at 7 bases. CDR1 is MGHDK, CDR2 SYGVNS, per germline. The V and J ends lost 2 bases and 2 bases, in that order; junction bases with no gene match: 3. The CDR3 has 14 amino acids. CDR3 sequence reads: CASSERQGAYEQYF. CDR3 DNA: TGTGCCAGCAGTGAACGGCAGGGGGCCTACGAGCAGTACTTC.

This clone was recorded only once. This CDR3 reads CASSYPGGGNYGYTF. CDR3 nucleotides: TGTGCCAGCAGCTACCCTGGGGGGGGTAACTATGGCTACACCTTC. The chain has TRBV7-2 and TRBJ1-2; a possible D gene is TRBD1 (5 bases). The CDR3 is 15 residues long. Germline V gene sequence: CDR1 SGHTA, CDR2 FQGNSA. Trimming removed 4 bases at V and 1 base at J, with 13 bases between. Looking up the rest from reference TRBV7-2 and TRBJ1-2 gives the full variable domain: GAGVSQSPSNKVTEKGKDVELRCDPISGHTALYWYRQSLGQGLEFLIYFQGNSAPDKSGLPSDRFSAERTGGSVSTLTIQRTQQEDSAVYLCASSYPGGGNYGYTFGSGTRLTVV.

The V call is TRBV19, the J call TRBJ1-5; possibly TRBD1 for D (5 bases). The CDR3 is 16 amino acids. The germline gives CDR1 LNHDA, CDR2 SQIVND (reference sequence). V lost 5 bases and J lost 5, with 19 bases in between. In DNA form, the CDR3 reads TGTGCCAGTAGTGCGAATCCCGGGACTACCGATCAGCCCCAGCATTTT. The encoded protein is CASSANPGTTDQPQHF.

This clone was observed once. The genes are TRBV5-5 and TRBJ2-4; a possible D gene is TRBD1 (5 bases). Per germline, CDR1 SGHKS and CDR2 YYEKEE (reference sequence). The CDR3 runs to 13 residues. V gave up 0 bases and J gave up 15 bases, with 16 bases separating them. This chain's CDR3 is CASSLGYQGGTYF. CDR3 coding DNA: TGTGCCAGCAGCTTGGGGTACCAGGGCGGAACGTACTTC.

In its sample, this clone was seen once. CDR3 region: CASSTGTGGAFGYTF. Here the CDR3 DNA reads TGTGCCAGCAGTACCGGTACAGGGGGCGCTTTTGGCTACACCTTC. The chain links TRBV5-4 to TRBJ1-2; the match to TRBD1 covers 9 bases. The length of the CDR3 is 15 residues. Per the germline V gene, CDR1 is SGHNT and CDR2 is YYREEE (reference sequence). Losses at the gene ends were 5 bases for V and 7 bases for J; bases not matched to a gene: 12.

This chain connects TRBV16 to TRBJ1-5; D gene unclear. Trimming took 0 bases from V and 7 from J, leaving 16 bases between them. The CDR3 loop spans 16 amino acids. In germline, CDR1 is KGHSY, CDR2 FQNENV. Written as DNA, the CDR3 is TGTGCCAGCAGCCAATCGGGCGTCCCTGCCCGACAGCCCCAGCATTTT. Translation: CASSQSGVPARQPQHF. The full variable domain, completed using reference TRBV16 and TRBJ1-5, is GEEVAQTPKHLVRGEGQKAKLYCAPIKGHSYVFWYQQVLKNEFKFLISFQNENVFDETGMPKERFSAKCLPNSPCSLEIQATKLEDSAVYFCASSQSGVPARQPQHFGDGTRLSIL.

V gene TRBV5-6 combines with J gene TRBJ2-1, with D possibly being TRBD2 (5 bases). This CDR3 is built from 15 residues. The germline gives CDR1 SGHDT, CDR2 YYEEEE. V was clipped by 3 bases and J by 1 base, with 11 bases between them. The CDR3 nucleotides are TGTGCCAGCAGCTCCCGGGGAGAGTCCTACAATGAGCAGTTCTTC. Translating it yields CASSSRGESYNEQFF.

The chain combines TRBV3-1 (or the pseudogene TRBV3-2) with TRBJ1-3; D gene ambiguous. This CDR3 comprises 13 residues. With 8 bases removed from V and 0 bases from J, the gap between germline ends came to 8 bases. Germline V CDR1 and CDR2: LGHDT, YNNKEL (reference sequence). In DNA form, the CDR3 reads TGTGCCAGCGGGCAGAGCTCTGGAAACACCATATATTTT. Protein product: CASGQSSGNTIYF.

The gene calls are TRBV6-5 and TRBJ2-1, with D unclear. The CDR3 is made up of 13 amino acids. Per the germline V gene, CDR1 is MNHEY and CDR2 is SVGAGI. V dropped 2 bases and J dropped 2 bases, with 4 bases sitting between them. The CDR3 spells CASSYGPYNEQFF. CDR3 nucleotide sequence: TGTGCCAGCAGTTACGGGCCCTACAATGAGCAGTTCTTC.

V and J are TRBV6-6 and TRBJ2-7; D unclear. Germline CDR1 and CDR2: MNHNY and SVGAGI (reference sequence). V was cut by 0 bases and J by 6 bases, with 9 bases left in between. CDR3 length: 13 residues. CDR3 region: CASSYSYGSEQYF. DNA for the CDR3: TGTGCCAGCAGTTACTCCTACGGGTCCGAGCAGTACTTC.